These 29 T cell receptor beta chains were all obtained from the same sample, sequenced in a study of cytomegalovirus exposure and HLA in healthy donors. TCRdb's table, derived via immunoSEQ multiplex PCR, lists solely in-frame clones and lacks some. Counted here are around 150,000 clones, around 96% occurring once; the ten biggest clones make up roughly 1%. The material sequenced was PBMCs. These receptors all come from a woman between 18 and 30 years old in good health and CMV-seronegative.

The rearrangement links TRBV7-6 to TRBJ1-1; tentatively, D is TRBD1 (6 bases). This CDR3 spans 14 amino acids. Germline CDR1 reads SGHVS; CDR2 reads FNYEAQ. The germline V and J ends were trimmed by 4 bases and 1 base, with 10 bases remaining between them. The CDR3 loop is CASSSLDRNTEAFF. CDR3 coding DNA: TGTGCCAGCAGCTCACTGGACAGGAACACTGAAGCTTTCTTT.

This clone was detected only once. V and J are TRBV2 and TRBJ1-2; 10 nucleotides agree with TRBD1. V lost 5 bases, J lost 4 bases, and 4 bases stayed unmatched. The length of the CDR3 is 14 residues. From germline, CDR1 is SNHLY and CDR2 FYNNEI. This chain's CDR3 is CASSTRTGGYGYTF. In nucleotides, the CDR3 is TGTGCCAGCAGTACTAGGACAGGGGGCTATGGCTACACCTTC.

This chain connects TRBV6-1 to TRBJ2-7; D not certain. The V gene's germline CDR1 is MNHNS and CDR2 SASEGT. The CDR3 runs to 13 residues. V was trimmed by 2 bases and J by 4 bases, leaving 9 bases between them. This CDR3 reads CASSESPRYEQYF. The DNA for the CDR3 is TGTGCCAGCAGTGAAAGCCCTCGATACGAGCAGTACTTC.

The chain combines TRBV7-9 with TRBJ2-3; TRBD1 matches 8 bases. This CDR3 is 14 amino acids long. J gave up 7 bases and V 3 bases, and 6 bases lay outside the gene matches. Per germline, CDR1 SEHNR and CDR2 FQNEAQ (reference sequence). CDR3 nucleotide sequence: TGTGCCAGCAGCTTCGGACAGGGTACGCATACGCAGTATTTT. Translated: CASSFGQGTHTQYF.

The genes are TRBV11-2 and TRBJ2-3; D might be TRBD2 (5 bases). V was shortened by 7 bases and J by 9 bases, with 14 bases between the two germline ends. The CDR3 has 12 residues. Germline lookup yields CDR1 SGHAT and CDR2 FQNNGV. CDR3: CASTLGESTQYF. The CDR3 DNA sequence: TGTGCCAGCACCCTGGGAGAGAGCACGCAGTATTTT.

This clone has just one count. The chain links TRBV14 to TRBJ1-2; TRBD1 aligns across 9 bases. V lost 2 bases to trimming and J lost 8 bases; unmatched junction nucleotides: 6. CDR1 SGHDN and CDR2 FVKESK come from the germline V gene. The CDR3 contains 14 residues. The CDR3 loop is CASSQTGGAGGYTF. CDR3 nucleotides: TGTGCCAGCAGCCAAACAGGGGGCGCAGGGGGCTACACCTTC.

This rearrangement joins TRBV11-2 to TRBJ1-2; TRBD1 aligns across 8 bases. V lost 1 base and J lost 12; bases outside the gene matches: 7. CDR1 and CDR2 (germline): SGHAT, FQNNGV. This CDR3 contains 13 residues. DNA of the CDR3: TGTGCCAGCAGCTTAGGTGGGCGGACAGGGCACACCTTC. This translates into CASSLGGRTGHTF.

The rearrangement joins TRBV19 to TRBJ1-1; no clear D. V gave up 10 bases and J gave up 1 base, with 10 bases separating them. The CDR3 totals 12 residues. Germline-derived CDR1 and CDR2 are LNHDA and SQIVND (reference sequence). The CDR3 region is CATLNTNTEAFF. The CDR3 region has the DNA TGTGCCACATTAAACACGAACACTGAAGCTTTCTTT.

V and J are TRBV9 and TRBJ1-3, with no clear D. The CDR3 spans 15 residues. V lost 4 bases and J lost 2, with 13 bases in between. Germline CDR1 is SGDLS and CDR2 is YYNGEE. CDR3 sequence: CASSQEVRAGNTIYF. The CDR3 nucleotides read TGTGCCAGCAGCCAAGAGGTGAGGGCTGGAAACACCATATATTTT. Supplemented by reference TRBV9 and TRBJ1-3, the full variable domain reads DSGVTQTPKHLITATGQRVTLRCSPRSGDLSVYWYQQSLDQGLQFLIQYYNGEERAKGNILERFSAQQFPDLHSELNLSSLELGDSALYFCASSQEVRAGNTIYFGEGSWLTVV.

The gene calls are TRBV7-4 and TRBJ1-3; TRBD1 matches at 7 bases. Germline lookup yields CDR1 SGHVT and CDR2 SQSDAQ. With V trimmed by 4 bases and J by 0 bases, 18 bases remained unmatched. The CDR3 spans 20 residues. The CDR3 sequence: CASSSQKDRTGLHSGNTIYF. DNA of the CDR3: TGTGCCAGCAGCTCACAAAAAGACCGGACAGGTTTGCACTCTGGAAACACCATATATTTT.

This clone was detected once. The chain recombines TRBV9 with TRBJ2-3; 13 bases map to TRBD2. The CDR3 spans 18 residues. The germline V gene encodes CDR1 SGDLS and CDR2 YYNGEE. The V and J ends lost 2 bases and 0 bases, in that order; junction bases with no gene match: 6. The CDR3 DNA is TGTGCCAGCAGCGTTCGGACTAGCGGGGGCCCAAGCACAGATACGCAGTATTTT. Translating it yields CASSVRTSGGPSTDTQYF.

The chain carries TRBV27 and TRBJ1-4, with 7 bases lining up with TRBD1. The V gene's germline CDR1 is MNHEY and CDR2 SMNVEV (reference sequence). The CDR3 extends over 14 amino acids. J gave up 7 bases and V 5 bases, and 7 bases lay outside the gene matches. This CDR3 is CASSEGAPFEKLFF. CDR3 bases: TGTGCCAGCAGTGAGGGGGCCCCTTTTGAAAAACTGTTTTTT.

The V and J genes are TRBV7-2 and TRBJ2-1, with 10 bases aligning to TRBD2. The CDR3 sequence is 15 residues long. V shed 3 bases and J 2 bases; nucleotides not matched to a gene: 1. Germline V CDR1 and CDR2: SGHTA, FQGNSA. The CDR3 bases are TGTGCCAGCAGCTTTACTAGCGGGGCCTACAATGAGCAGTTCTTC. It specifies CASSFTSGAYNEQFF.

The rearrangement links TRBV19 to TRBJ2-5, with D perhaps matching TRBD1 (7 bases). The CDR3 spans 15 residues. The V gene lost 6 bases and the J gene lost 2 bases, with 16 bases spanning the gap. Germline V gene sequence: CDR1 LNHDA, CDR2 SQIVND (reference sequence). CDR3 DNA sequence: TGTGCCAGTAGGCGGGACAGAAACGTACAAGAGACCCAGTACTTC. Its protein is CASRRDRNVQETQYF. Based on the CDR3 plus reference TRBV19 and TRBJ2-5, the full variable domain is DGGITQSPKYLFRKEGQNVTLSCEQNLNHDAMYWYRQDPGQGLRLIYYSQIVNDFQKGDIAEGYSVSREKKESFPLTVTSAQKNPTAFYLCASRRDRNVQETQYFGPGTRLLVL.

The CDR3 DNA reads TGCGCCAGCAGCCAGCGGCCAGGGGATCAGCCCCAGCATTTT. Translated: CASSQRPGDQPQHF. This rearrangement joins TRBV4-3 to TRBJ1-5, with a possible D match to TRBD1 (6 bases). Between the trimmed V and J ends, which lost 3 bases and 5 bases, there was a span of 11 bases. CDR3 size: 14 residues. Germline V gene sequence: CDR1 LGHNA, CDR2 YSLEER.

This chain uses TRBV7-2 with TRBJ2-3, with D possibly being TRBD1 (6 bases). The CDR3 spans 13 residues. Per the germline V gene, CDR1 is SGHTA and CDR2 is FQGNSA. V lost 3 bases and J lost 3, with 7 bases in between. CDR3 amino acids: CASSFDRTDTQYF. The DNA for the CDR3 is TGTGCCAGCAGCTTCGACAGGACAGATACGCAGTATTTT.

Only a few counts were recorded for this clone. The rearrangement joins TRBV5-1 to TRBJ2-2, with 12 bases that match TRBD2. In germline, CDR1 is SGHRS, CDR2 YFSETQ. The CDR3 length is 18 residues. V lost 4 bases, J lost 1 base, and 8 bases stayed unmatched. CDR3 DNA sequence: TGCGCCAGCAGCGAACTAGCGGGGGGCCGAATGAACACCGGGGAGCTGTTTTTT. Its translation: CASSELAGGRMNTGELFF.

This clone was seen a single time. The rearrangement links TRBV19 to TRBJ1-1; D gene ambiguous. Germline values: CDR1 LNHDA, CDR2 SQIVND (reference sequence). CDR3 size: 15 residues. The V gene lost 5 bases and the J gene lost 2 bases, with 15 bases spanning the gap. The CDR3 sequence is CASSPGILINTEAFF. Written as DNA, the CDR3 is TGTGCCAGTAGTCCCGGTATACTTATCAACACTGAAGCTTTCTTT.

This clone was picked up one time. CDR3 coding DNA: TGTGCCAGCAGCCGACTAGCGGTTAACGAGCAGTACTTC. Translated, it gives CASSRLAVNEQYF. V is TRBV7-2 and J is TRBJ2-7; TRBD2 agrees at 9 bases. Losses at the gene ends were 5 bases for V and 5 bases for J; bases not matched to a gene: 4. Germline CDR1 SGHTA, CDR2 FQGNSA. There are 13 residues in the CDR3.

The chain uses TRBV11-2 and TRBJ2-3; 9 nucleotides match TRBD2. Germline CDR1 reads SGHAT; CDR2 reads FQNNGV. The CDR3 has 17 amino acids. J was trimmed by 6 bases and V by 1 base; bases with no gene match: 11. The CDR3 sequence is CASSLGSGGGEADTQYF. The DNA for the CDR3 is TGTGCCAGCAGCTTAGGGAGCGGCGGGGGGGAGGCCGATACGCAGTATTTT.

The chain combines TRBV7-2 with TRBJ1-2; 7 nucleotides align to TRBD1. Germline loops: CDR1 SGHTA, CDR2 FQGNSA. Trimming took 4 bases from V and 4 from J; bases not matched to a gene: 6. This CDR3 comprises 14 residues. The CDR3 DNA reads as TGTGCCAGCAGCTACAAACAGGGGAGCTATGGCTACACCTTC. This translates into CASSYKQGSYGYTF.

The chain has TRBV5-6 and TRBJ1-2; D gene unclear. V lost 1 base to trimming and J lost 7 bases, with 23 bases between them. The CDR3 spans 17 residues. Germline CDR1 SGHDT, CDR2 YYEEEE. The CDR3 bases are TGTGCCAGCAGCTTGAAAGGCGGTGCGGCGTTCGGTGGTGGCTACACCTTC. Protein product: CASSLKGGAAFGGGYTF. The whole variable domain, filled in from reference TRBV5-6 and TRBJ1-2, reads DAGVTQSPTHLIKTRGQQVTLRCSPKSGHDTVSWYQQALGQGPQFIFQYYEEEERQRGNFPDRFSGHQFPNYSSELNVNALLLGDSALYLCASSLKGGAAFGGGYTFGSGTRLTVV.

The sample holds one count of this clone. Here the CDR3 reads CASSPTSATGELFF. In DNA, the CDR3 is TGTGCCAGTAGTCCGACTAGCGCCACCGGGGAGCTGTTTTTT. The chain uses TRBV19 and TRBJ2-2; 8 bases align to TRBD2. The CDR3 is made up of 14 amino acids. The V and J ends lost 5 bases and 4 bases, in that order; junction bases with no gene match: 3. Germline V gene sequence: CDR1 LNHDA, CDR2 SQIVND (reference sequence).

This chain's CDR3 is CASSLGGREGYTF. The CDR3 nucleotides are TGCGCCAGCAGCTTGGGGGGCAGAGAGGGCTACACCTTC. This sequence joins TRBV5-1 and TRBJ1-2; possible D gene TRBD1, 5 bases. Germline assignment: CDR1 SGHRS and CDR2 YFSETQ. The CDR3 extends over 13 amino acids. V lost 0 bases to trimming and J lost 8 bases, with 11 bases between them.

This chain links TRBV5-4 with TRBJ1-2, with 8 bases identical to TRBD1. CDR1 SGHNT and CDR2 YYREEE come from the germline V gene (reference sequence). V dropped 4 bases and J dropped 6; count of bases not matched to a gene: 14. The CDR3 runs 16 residues. This CDR3 reads CASSPGTGRNLDGYTF. Written as DNA, the CDR3 is TGTGCCAGCAGCCCCGGGACAGGTAGAAATCTGGATGGCTACACCTTC.

The chain recombines TRBV7-9 with TRBJ2-7; D is possibly TRBD1 (5 bases). Germline CDR1 and CDR2: SEHNR and FQNEAQ (reference sequence). This CDR3 spans 12 amino acids. The germline V and J ends were trimmed by 1 base and 5 bases, with 6 bases remaining between them. CDR3 coding DNA: TGTGCCAGCAGCTTAGTAGGGGACGAGCAGTACTTC. This sequence encodes CASSLVGDEQYF.

The gene calls are TRBV30 and TRBJ1-5; no clear D gene. V lost 1 base and J 6 bases, leaving 13 bases between the germline ends. Germline V gene data show CDR1 as GTSNPN and CDR2 as SVGIG (reference sequence). The CDR3 loop spans 14 amino acids. In DNA, the CDR3 is TGTGCCTGGAGTGCAGACCTAACGGGTCAGCCCCAGCATTTT. This encodes CAWSADLTGQPQHF.

Only one count was recorded for this clone. The J gene is TRBJ1-3, the V gene TRBV19, with 9 bases lining up with TRBD1. From germline, CDR1 is LNHDA and CDR2 SQIVND (reference sequence). The V gene end was trimmed by 3 bases and the J gene end by 0 bases; junction bases not matched to a gene: 9. CDR3 length: 18 residues. The CDR3 protein is CASSILGQGTFSGNTIYF. The CDR3 DNA reads TGTGCCAGTAGTATCCTTGGACAGGGGACCTTCTCTGGAAACACCATATATTTT.

The V and J genes are TRBV27 and TRBJ2-2; 12 bases agree with TRBD1. This CDR3 has 20 residues. The germline gives CDR1 MNHEY, CDR2 SMNVEV (reference sequence). Trimming cost V 1 base and J 2 bases; bases outside gene matches: 11. CDR3 sequence (DNA): TGTGCCAGCAGTTTATTTCGGGACAGGGGGCTTCTATTCAACACCGGGGAGCTGTTTTTT. Residues: CASSLFRDRGLLFNTGELFF.